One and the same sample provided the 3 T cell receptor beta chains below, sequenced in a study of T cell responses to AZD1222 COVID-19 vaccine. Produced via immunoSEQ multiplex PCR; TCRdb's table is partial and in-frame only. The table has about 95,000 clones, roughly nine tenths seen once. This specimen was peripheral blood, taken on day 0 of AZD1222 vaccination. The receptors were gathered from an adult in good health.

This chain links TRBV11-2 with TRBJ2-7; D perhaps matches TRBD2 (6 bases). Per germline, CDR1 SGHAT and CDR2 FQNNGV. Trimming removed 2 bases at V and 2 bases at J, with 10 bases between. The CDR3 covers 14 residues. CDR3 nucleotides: TGTGCCAGCAGCTTATACCGCGGGGCCTACGAGCAGTACTTC. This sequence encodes CASSLYRGAYEQYF.

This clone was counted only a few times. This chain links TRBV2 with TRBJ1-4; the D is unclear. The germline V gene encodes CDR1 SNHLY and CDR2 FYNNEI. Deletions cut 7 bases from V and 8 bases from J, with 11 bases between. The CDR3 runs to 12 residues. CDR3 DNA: TGTGCCAGCATCACATTGGCGGAAAAACTGTTTTTT. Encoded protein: CASITLAEKLFF.

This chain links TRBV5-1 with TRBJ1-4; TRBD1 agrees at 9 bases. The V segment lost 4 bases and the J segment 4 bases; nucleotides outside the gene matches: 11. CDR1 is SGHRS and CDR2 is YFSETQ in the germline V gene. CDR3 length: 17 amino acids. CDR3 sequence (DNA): TGCGCCAGCAGCCGGGACAGGGACTCCTCTTTTAATGAAAAACTGTTTTTT. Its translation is CASSRDRDSSFNEKLFF.